The 15 T cell receptor beta chains listed next were all sequenced from one sample in a study of CD8+CD57+ T cells in acquired aplastic anemia. For CDR3 and TCR beta VDJ profiling, genomic DNA was the template used. TCRdb passed the reads through MiXCR, listing each CDR3 protein once. The table has 120,000 or so distinct CDR3 sequences, approximately 36% seen once. Flow cytometry had shown expanded CD8+CD57+ cells in the patients chosen for sequencing. Sequenced: sorted CD4+, CD8+, or CD8+CD57+ T cells (not recorded which) from PBMCs. The receptors here all came from a human donor with aplastic anemia.

In its sample, this clonotype was seen many times. V gene TRBV7-2 combines with J gene TRBJ1-5, with 8 positions matching TRBD1. Germline CDR1 reads SGHTA; CDR2 reads FQGNSA. The CDR3 sequence is 15 residues long. Germline trimming cut 0 bases from V and 7 bases from J; bases unmatched to any gene: 5. The CDR3 loop reads CASSLADRAGQPQHF. CDR3 sequence (DNA): TGTGCCAGCAGCTTAGCGGACAGGGCTGGACAGCCCCAGCATTTT.

This clonotype was seen ten or more times. This chain uses TRBV6-5 with TRBJ1-6, with TRBD1 matching over 7 bases. The junction had 6 bases not matched to a gene; V was cut back by 1 base and J by 6 bases. The germline V gene has CDR1 MNHEY and CDR2 SVGAGI. CDR3 length: 16 residues. This CDR3 reads CASSYWLTGSNSPLHF. Here the CDR3 DNA reads TGTGCCAGCAGTTACTGGCTGACAGGGTCTAATTCACCCCTCCACTTT.

The chain uses TRBV9 and TRBJ2-7; D remains unclear. This CDR3 is 15 amino acids long. Per the germline V gene, CDR1 is SGDLS and CDR2 is YYNGEE. V lost 0 bases, J lost 1 base, and 11 bases lay in between. CDR3 residues: CASSVADHRSYEQYF. The CDR3 DNA reads TGTGCCAGCAGCGTAGCAGATCACCGGTCCTACGAGCAGTACTTC.

This clonotype was recorded at least ten times. The CDR3 loop reads CATSRGDRETDTQYF. The CDR3 coding sequence is TGTGCCACCAGCAGAGGGGACAGGGAGACAGATACGCAGTATTTT. The chain is built from TRBV15 and TRBJ2-3, with TRBD1 identical over 9 bases. J gave up 3 bases and V 1 base, and 2 bases lay outside the gene matches. This CDR3 spans 15 amino acids. Germline assignment: CDR1 LNHNV and CDR2 YYDKDF (reference sequence).

This clonotype was recorded once. The rearrangement links TRBV10-1 to TRBJ2-7, with D possibly TRBD1 on 6 matching bases. The V end was cut by 6 bases, the J end by 1 base, with 13 bases between. The germline V gene encodes CDR1 WNHNN and CDR2 SYGVQD (reference sequence). The CDR3 covers 14 residues. In DNA, the CDR3 is TGCGCCAGCAGATATACCGGGACATCCTACGAGCAGTACTTC. The encoded protein is CASRYTGTSYEQYF.

This clonotype was observed a handful of times. The genes are TRBV6-1 and TRBJ1-2; D might be TRBD1 (6 bases). The length of the CDR3 is 17 residues. Trimming took 6 bases from V and 4 from J, leaving 24 bases between them. The germline V gene encodes CDR1 MNHNS and CDR2 SASEGT. The CDR3 reads CASRLVGGREPVYGYTF. The CDR3 coding sequence is TGTGCCAGCAGATTGGTCGGGGGGCGAGAGCCCGTCTATGGCTACACCTTC.

This clonotype was seen ten or more times. V usage is TRBV12-3 or TRBV12-4 and J usage is TRBJ2-3; 12 bases agree with TRBD2. Germline trimming cut 5 bases from V and 3 bases from J; bases unmatched to any gene: 3. CDR3 length: 15 residues. The CDR3 sequence: CASSASGGGTDTQYF. CDR3 DNA: TGTGCCAGCAGTGCTAGCGGGGGGGGAACAGATACGCAGTATTTT.

V usage is TRBV19 and J usage is TRBJ1-1, with no clear D. The CDR3 has 13 residues. Germline V gives CDR1 LNHDA, CDR2 SQIVND (reference sequence). V gave up 3 bases and J gave up 1 base, with 6 bases separating them. The chain's CDR3 is CASSIQENTEAFF. The CDR3 coding sequence is TGTGCCAGTAGTATCCAGGAGAACACTGAAGCTTTCTTT. Looking up the rest from reference TRBV19 and TRBJ1-1 gives the full variable domain: DGGITQSPKYLFRKEGQNVTLSCEQNLNHDAMYWYRQDPGQGLRLIYYSQIVNDFQKGDIAEGYSVSREKKESFPLTVTSAQKNPTAFYLCASSIQENTEAFFGQGTRLTVV.

Ten or more counts support this clonotype. The chain couples TRBV5-1 to TRBJ2-3; D may be TRBD2 (6 bases). The CDR3 loop spans 15 amino acids. V was clipped by 4 bases and J by 4 bases, with 16 bases between them. In germline, CDR1 is SGHRS, CDR2 YFSETQ. The CDR3 protein is CASSLGTPTADTQYF. The CDR3, as DNA: TGCGCCAGCAGCCTCGGGACTCCCACCGCAGATACGCAGTATTTT. Using reference TRBV5-1 and TRBJ2-3 for the parts outside the CDR3, the full variable domain is KAGVTQTPRYLIKTRGQQVTLSCSPISGHRSVSWYQQTPGQGLQFLFEYFSETQRNKGNFPGRFSGRQFSNSRSEMNVSTLELGDSALYLCASSLGTPTADTQYFGPGTRLTVL.

This clonotype was counted ten times or more. This chain links TRBV7-8 with TRBJ2-7; 7 bases are a match to TRBD1. The CDR3 loop spans 15 amino acids. Germline V gene lookup returns CDR1 SGHVS and CDR2 FQNEAQ. V lost 1 base and J lost 2; bases outside the gene matches: 5. The CDR3 loop is CASSLVDQGAYEQYF. In nucleotides, the CDR3 is TGTGCCAGCAGCTTAGTAGACCAGGGGGCCTACGAGCAGTACTTC.

This clonotype was seen a handful of times. V usage is TRBV29-1 and J usage is TRBJ2-2; D unresolved. This CDR3 has 14 amino acids. CDR1 is SQVTM and CDR2 is ANQGSEA in the germline V gene. V was cut by 3 bases and J by 0 bases, with 8 bases left in between. For the CDR3, the DNA is TGCAGCGTTGAGGAGATGACGAACACCGGGGAGCTGTTTTTT. It yields the protein CSVEEMTNTGELFF.

The chain employs TRBV10-1 and TRBJ2-1, with TRBD2 matching over 10 bases. Germline assignment: CDR1 WNHNN and CDR2 SYGVQD (reference sequence). The trim removed 10 bases at V and 7 bases at J, leaving 7 bases unmatched. CDR3 size: 13 residues. The CDR3 DNA reads as TGCGCCAAAGCGGGGGGGCCAGGGAATGAGCAGTTCTTC. Amino acids: CAKAGGPGNEQFF.

This chain joins TRBV2 and TRBJ1-6, with 7 bases fitting TRBD1. Germline loops: CDR1 SNHLY, CDR2 FYNNEI. CDR3 length: 14 residues. Trimming at V came to 6 bases and at J to 8 bases, leaving 7 bases not matched to a gene. The CDR3 sequence is CASRAGGNDSPLHF. CDR3 nucleotides: TGTGCCAGCAGGGCAGGGGGTAACGATTCACCCCTCCACTTT.

This chain links TRBV4-2 with TRBJ2-3, with TRBD2 matching over 14 bases. The CDR3 consists of 17 residues. Germline V gene sequence: CDR1 LGHNA, CDR2 YNFKEQ. J gave up 2 bases and V 7 bases, and 8 bases lay outside the gene matches. This chain's CDR3 is CASTGTSGGWVTDTQYF. The CDR3 region has the DNA TGTGCCAGCACAGGGACTAGCGGGGGATGGGTCACAGATACGCAGTATTTT.

The J gene is TRBJ2-2, the V gene TRBV29-1, with D perhaps assigned TRBD1 or TRBD2 (6 bases each). Per germline, CDR1 SQVTM and CDR2 ANQGSEA. V shed 3 bases and J shed 4 bases, with 15 bases lying between them. The CDR3 covers 15 residues. CDR3 sequence: CSVEAGGPSTGELFF. Written as DNA, the CDR3 is TGCAGCGTTGAGGCTGGGGGGCCGAGCACCGGGGAGCTGTTTTTT.